This passage covers 27 T cell receptor beta chains from one sample sequenced in a study of neoadjuvant anti-PD-1 for oral cavity cancer. The protocol was immunoSEQ multiplex PCR, while the TCRdb copy is restricted to in-frame clones and leaves out a portion. The table includes under 9,500 clones, approximately 70% detected once. Here the sequenced sample was tumor tissue, taken before nivolumab (anti-PD-1) treatment. The source is a person between 40 and 79 years old with oral cavity squamous cell carcinoma.

The chain is built from TRBV5-4 and TRBJ2-3, with 9 nucleotides matching TRBD1. V lost 0 bases and J lost 5; bases outside the gene matches: 10. This CDR3 is 17 amino acids long. The germline CDR1 and CDR2 sequences are SGHNT and YYREEE (reference sequence). CDR3: CASSLGQGVLREDTQYF. The CDR3, as DNA: TGTGCCAGCAGCTTGGGACAGGGGGTCCTTCGGGAAGATACGCAGTATTTT. Full variable domain (missing parts from reference TRBV5-4 and TRBJ2-3): ETGVTQSPTHLIKTRGQQVTLRCSSQSGHNTVSWYQQALGQGPQFIFQYYREEENGRGNFPPRFSGLQFPNYSSELNVNALELDDSALYLCASSLGQGVLREDTQYFGPGTRLTVL.

This chain uses TRBV6-1 with TRBJ1-4, with D unclear. The CDR3 is made up of 14 amino acids. Trimming took 5 bases from V and 0 from J, leaving 7 bases between them. Germline lookup yields CDR1 MNHNS and CDR2 SASEGT. CDR3 residues: CASSLDATNEKLFF. The CDR3 DNA sequence: TGTGCCAGCAGTCTTGATGCAACTAATGAAAAACTGTTTTTT.

The chain has TRBV27 and TRBJ1-1; D remains unclear. CDR1 and CDR2 from the germline V gene are MNHEY and SMNVEV (reference sequence). Trimming shortened V by 5 bases and J by 4 bases, and 8 bases separated the two germline ends. The CDR3 has 12 amino acids. CDR3 coding DNA: TGTGCCAGCAGTACTGTGGGCACTGAAGCTTTCTTT. Protein: CASSTVGTEAFF.

The chain is built from TRBV6-5 and TRBJ1-2; D not resolved. There are 13 residues in the CDR3. Germline V gives CDR1 MNHEY, CDR2 SVGAGI. V was cut by 5 bases and J by 8 bases, with 15 bases left in between. Written as DNA, the CDR3 is TGTGCCAGCAGTCGGCGGGGTTCCGGGGGCTACACCTTC. It specifies CASSRRGSGGYTF.

This chain uses TRBV7-9 with TRBJ1-3, with TRBD1 matching over 7 bases. This CDR3 region has 15 residues. Germline trimming cut 6 bases from V and 1 base from J; bases unmatched to any gene: 6. Germline V lookup: CDR1 SEHNR, CDR2 FQNEAQ (reference sequence). CDR3 in amino acids: CASSSPGGSGNTIYF. The CDR3 DNA follows: TGTGCCAGCAGTTCACCAGGGGGATCTGGAAACACCATATATTTT.

The V and J genes are TRBV7-2 and TRBJ2-1; D is undetermined. This CDR3 comprises 14 residues. Germline V gene lookup returns CDR1 SGHTA and CDR2 FQGNSA. Trimming took off 5 bases at V and 7 bases at J, with 15 bases between the two ends. The CDR3 region is CASSLGSYGNEQFF. Here the CDR3 DNA reads TGTGCCAGCAGCCTAGGTTCCTACGGGAATGAGCAGTTCTTC.

This sequence joins TRBV28 and TRBJ1-2; D is perhaps TRBD1 (6 bases). Per germline, CDR1 MDHEN and CDR2 SYDVKM. The CDR3 spans 13 residues. Between the trimmed V and J ends, which lost 7 bases and 2 bases, there was a span of 11 bases. For the CDR3, the DNA is TGTGCCAGCAACAGGGAGGGGAACTATGGCTACACCTTC. This codes for CASNREGNYGYTF.

The chain carries TRBV30 and TRBJ1-1; a weak D match, TRBD1 (6 bases). This CDR3 spans 15 amino acids. In germline, CDR1 is GTSNPN, CDR2 SVGIG (reference sequence). Between the trimmed V and J ends, which lost 0 bases and 0 bases, there was a span of 11 bases. The CDR3 reads CAWSVGGPVNTEAFF. The DNA of the CDR3 is TGTGCCTGGAGTGTCGGGGGGCCGGTGAACACTGAAGCTTTCTTT.

V is TRBV15 and J is TRBJ1-2; TRBD1 aligns across 7 bases. The CDR3 consists of 15 residues. V was clipped by 6 bases and J by 0 bases; unmatched bases: 7. Per the germline V gene, CDR1 is LNHNV and CDR2 is YYDKDF (reference sequence). DNA of the CDR3: TGTGCCACCAGACTACCGGGACAGACTAACTATGGCTACACCTTC. Translating it yields CATRLPGQTNYGYTF.

The chain recombines TRBV7-9 with TRBJ2-7, with D maybe TRBD2 (6 bases). This CDR3 is 12 amino acids long. CDR1 and CDR2 from the germline V gene are SEHNR and FQNEAQ (reference sequence). Trimming stripped 4 bases from V and 6 bases from J, with 10 bases between. The CDR3 DNA sequence: TGTGCCAGCAGCTCAGGGACTGTCGAGCAGTACTTC. It is translated as CASSSGTVEQYF.

The rearrangement links TRBV30 to TRBJ1-5; TRBD1 matches 7 bases. The V segment lost 6 bases and the J segment 0 bases; nucleotides outside the gene matches: 2. The CDR3 covers 13 residues. Germline V gene sequence: CDR1 GTSNPN, CDR2 SVGIG (reference sequence). The CDR3 reads CACDRDSNQPQHF. Here the CDR3 DNA reads TGTGCCTGTGACAGGGATAGCAATCAGCCCCAGCATTTT.

This chain joins TRBV7-9 and TRBJ2-3; 9 nucleotides line up with TRBD2. The V and J ends lost 6 bases and 0 bases, in that order; junction bases with no gene match: 7. Germline lookup yields CDR1 SEHNR and CDR2 FQNEAQ (reference sequence). The CDR3 loop spans 16 amino acids. The CDR3 sequence: CASSLSGGTSTDTQYF. The CDR3 DNA sequence: TGTGCCAGCAGTCTGAGCGGGGGGACGAGCACAGATACGCAGTATTTT.

The V call is TRBV7-3, the J call TRBJ2-1, with TRBD2 identical over 11 bases. Germline lookup yields CDR1 SGHTA and CDR2 FQGTGA. The V gene end was trimmed by 2 bases and the J gene end by 10 bases; junction bases not matched to a gene: 4. The CDR3 has 14 amino acids. The CDR3 sequence: CASSLLAGGGEQFF. The CDR3 DNA sequence: TGTGCCAGCAGCTTACTAGCGGGAGGTGGCGAGCAGTTCTTC.

J is TRBJ2-2 and V is TRBV5-1, with TRBD2 matching over 8 bases. The V gene's germline CDR1 is SGHRS and CDR2 YFSETQ. This CDR3 region has 17 residues. The V segment lost 0 bases and the J segment 1 base; nucleotides outside the gene matches: 5. The CDR3 DNA sequence: TGCGCCAGCAGCTTGGCCTCCGCGGGGGGGAACACCGGGGAGCTGTTTTTT. Translation: CASSLASAGGNTGELFF.

The chain joins TRBV7-8 to TRBJ2-5; 9 bases are a match to TRBD2. The junction had 6 bases not matched to a gene; V was cut back by 2 bases and J by 5 bases. The CDR3 extends over 15 amino acids. CDR1 is SGHVS, CDR2 FQNEAQ, per germline. The CDR3 spells CASSLTGTSIETQYF. As DNA, the CDR3 is TGTGCCAGCAGCTTAACCGGGACTAGCATTGAGACCCAGTACTTC. The full variable domain, completed using reference TRBV7-8 and TRBJ2-5, is GAGVSQSPRYKVAKRGQDVALRCDPISGHVSLFWYQQALGQGPEFLTYFQNEAQLDKSGLPSDRFFAERPEGSVSTLKIQRTQQEDSAVYLCASSLTGTSIETQYFGPGTRLLVL.

V is TRBV27 and J is TRBJ2-7; 10 bases line up with TRBD1. Germline V gene sequence: CDR1 MNHEY, CDR2 SMNVEV (reference sequence). The CDR3 consists of 17 residues. The V and J ends lost 4 bases and 5 bases, in that order; junction bases with no gene match: 14. Here the CDR3 reads CASSSPPGTGAVHEQYF. The CDR3 DNA follows: TGTGCCAGCAGTTCCCCGCCCGGGACAGGGGCAGTCCACGAGCAGTACTTC.

The DNA of the CDR3 is TGCGCCAGCAGCAGACGGACGTACAATGAGCAGTTCTTC. It specifies CASSRRTYNEQFF. The chain recombines TRBV5-1 with TRBJ2-1; no clear D gene. V lost 4 bases and J lost 4, with 9 bases in between. Germline-derived CDR1 and CDR2 are SGHRS and YFSETQ. The CDR3 runs 13 residues.

The V call is TRBV27, the J call TRBJ2-3; TRBD1 agrees at 9 bases. V lost 3 bases to trimming and J lost 4 bases; unmatched junction nucleotides: 5. Germline V gene data show CDR1 as MNHEY and CDR2 as SMNVEV (reference sequence). The CDR3 length is 15 residues. CDR3 DNA sequence: TGTGCCAGCAGTTTTTACACAGGGGGCTCAGATACGCAGTATTTT. Translation gives CASSFYTGGSDTQYF.

The J gene is TRBJ1-2, the V gene TRBV7-9, with D hard to call. V gave up 1 base and J gave up 4 bases, with 13 bases separating them. The V gene's germline CDR1 is SEHNR and CDR2 FQNEAQ (reference sequence). The CDR3 sequence is 15 residues long. As DNA, the CDR3 is TGTGCCAGCAGCTTAGAGGTCCGGGAGGGCTATGGCTACACCTTC. It specifies CASSLEVREGYGYTF. The variable domain in full, with the rest retrieved from reference TRBV7-9 and TRBJ1-2, is DTGVSQNPRHKITKRGQNVTFRCDPISEHNRLYWYRQTLGQGPEFLTYFQNEAQLEKSRLLSDRFSAERPKGSFSTLEIQRTEQGDSAMYLCASSLEVREGYGYTFGSGTRLTVV.

The chain combines TRBV19 with TRBJ1-2, with D possibly being TRBD1 (5 bases). The germline V and J ends were trimmed by 5 bases and 0 bases, with 22 bases remaining between them. The CDR3 has 18 amino acids. Germline CDR1 LNHDA, CDR2 SQIVND (reference sequence). Here the CDR3 DNA reads TGTGCCAGTAGTCGGGGCCGGGGCAGGGACTATTCTAACTATGGCTACACCTTC. It encodes CASSRGRGRDYSNYGYTF.

The chain recombines TRBV6-4 with TRBJ2-2; D possibly matches TRBD1 or TRBD2 (6 bases each). The CDR3 length is 15 residues. V was pared by 5 bases and J by 6 bases, with 16 bases between. Germline CDR1 MRHNA, CDR2 SNTAGT. CDR3 amino acids: CASSRDGGGPGELFF. The DNA of the CDR3 is TGTGCCAGCAGTCGTGATGGAGGGGGACCCGGGGAGCTGTTTTTT.

The V and J genes are TRBV7-9 and TRBJ2-7; 7 nucleotides match TRBD1. The trim removed 4 bases at V and 0 bases at J, leaving 3 bases unmatched. Germline loops: CDR1 SEHNR, CDR2 FQNEAQ (reference sequence). The CDR3 is made up of 14 amino acids. The CDR3 DNA follows: TGTGCCAGCAGCTCACAGGGGATCTCCTACGAGCAGTACTTC. Protein product: CASSSQGISYEQYF. Full variable domain (rest looked up from reference TRBV7-9 and TRBJ2-7): DTGVSQNPRHKITKRGQNVTFRCDPISEHNRLYWYRQTLGQGPEFLTYFQNEAQLEKSRLLSDRFSAERPKGSFSTLEIQRTEQGDSAMYLCASSSQGISYEQYFGPGTRLTVT.

CDR3 sequence (DNA): TGTGCCAGCAGCTCCCAGGGGGGGAACACTGAAGCTTTCTTT. Its protein is CASSSQGGNTEAFF. This rearrangement joins TRBV7-3 to TRBJ1-1, with TRBD1 identical over 7 bases. Germline trimming cut 4 bases from V and 1 base from J; bases unmatched to any gene: 3. Germline-derived CDR1 and CDR2 are SGHTA and FQGTGA. This CDR3 has 14 amino acids.

The V call is TRBV29-1, the J call TRBJ2-3; 7 bases line up with TRBD1. Germline CDR1 SQVTM, CDR2 ANQGSEA. The CDR3 totals 14 residues. With V trimmed by 6 bases and J by 3 bases, 9 bases remained unmatched. Here the CDR3 DNA reads TGCAGCGTCCGGAGAGGGGGCTGGACAGATACGCAGTATTTT. It yields the protein CSVRRGGWTDTQYF.

This clone has just one count. The rearrangement joins TRBV5-1 to TRBJ1-6; D remains unclear. The V end lost 0 bases, the J end lost 13 bases, and 11 bases lay between the germline ends. The CDR3 loop spans 13 amino acids. Germline lookup yields CDR1 SGHRS and CDR2 YFSETQ. In DNA form, the CDR3 reads TGCGCCAGCAGCTTGGATTTTACCAATCCCCTCCACTTT. Amino acids: CASSLDFTNPLHF.

The V and J genes are TRBV18 and TRBJ2-6, with a weak D call TRBD1 (6 bases). This CDR3 region has 14 residues. The germline V gene has CDR1 KGHSH and CDR2 LQKENI. Deletions cut 3 bases from V and 10 bases from J, with 13 bases between. Written as DNA, the CDR3 is TGTGCCAGCTCACCTTTGCCAACAGGGAACGTCCTGACTTTC. It yields the protein CASSPLPTGNVLTF.

There are a few counts of this clone. This chain uses TRBV19 with TRBJ2-3, with 10 bases fitting TRBD2. Germline CDR1 is LNHDA and CDR2 is SQIVND (reference sequence). J was trimmed by 3 bases and V by 5 bases; bases with no gene match: 8. The CDR3 spans 16 residues. For the CDR3, the DNA is TGTGCCAGTAGTGTCATAGCGGGAGGTTGGACAGATACGCAGTATTTT. This sequence encodes CASSVIAGGWTDTQYF.